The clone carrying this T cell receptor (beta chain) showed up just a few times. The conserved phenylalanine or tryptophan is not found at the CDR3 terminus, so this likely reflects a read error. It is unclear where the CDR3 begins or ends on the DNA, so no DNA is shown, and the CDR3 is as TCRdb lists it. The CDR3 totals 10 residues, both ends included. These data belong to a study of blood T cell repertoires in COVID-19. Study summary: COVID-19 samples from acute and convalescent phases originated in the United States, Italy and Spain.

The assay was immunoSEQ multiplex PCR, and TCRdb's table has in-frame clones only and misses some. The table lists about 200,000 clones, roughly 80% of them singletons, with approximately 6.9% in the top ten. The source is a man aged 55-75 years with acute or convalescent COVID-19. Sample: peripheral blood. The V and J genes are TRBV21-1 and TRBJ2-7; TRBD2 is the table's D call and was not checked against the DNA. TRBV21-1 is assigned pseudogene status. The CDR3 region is CASRAKGERY.